The 24 T cell receptor beta chains in this list originate from one sample, sequenced in a study of cytomegalovirus exposure and HLA in healthy donors. Primers included in the PCR were 60 Vbeta and 13 Jbeta primers. The protocol was immunoSEQ multiplex PCR, while the TCRdb copy is restricted to in-frame clones and leaves out a portion. This sample carries some 180,000 clones, 80% of them seen once, and the ten largest clones take more than 1.1%. Sequences were obtained from PBMCs. Receptors originate from a girl aged 5-17 years in good health and CMV-seropositive.

This clone has just one count. CDR3 in amino acids: CASSLDGRVETQYF. In nucleotides, the CDR3 is TGTGCCAGCAGCTTAGATGGCAGGGTTGAGACCCAGTACTTC. This chain connects TRBV11-2 to TRBJ2-5; TRBD1 might be the D (5 bases). Germline CDR1 and CDR2: SGHAT and FQNNGV. The CDR3 has 14 amino acids. Trimming cost V 0 bases and J 5 bases, with 10 bases left between them.

A note on this clone: One end of the junction is discordant with germline, which a read error may explain. V usage is TRBV2 and J usage is TRBJ2-2; D may be TRBD2 (6 bases). Per germline, CDR1 SNHLY and CDR2 FYNNEI. The length of the CDR3 is 15 residues. As DNA, the CDR3 is TGTGCCAGCAAAACCGGTCTAGCGAACAACGGGGAGCTGTTTTTT. Protein: CASKTGLANNGELFF.

The V call is TRBV27, the J call TRBJ2-7, with 7 bases aligning to TRBD2. The germline CDR1 and CDR2 sequences are MNHEY and SMNVEV (reference sequence). This CDR3 has 14 amino acids. Losses at the gene ends were 2 bases for V and 6 bases for J; bases not matched to a gene: 7. The CDR3 nucleotides read TGTGCCAGCAGTTTAGCAACTAGCGTAGGCGAGCAGTACTTC. Its protein product is CASSLATSVGEQYF.

This clone has just a few counts. V is TRBV25-1 and J is TRBJ2-2; D gene ambiguous. This CDR3 comprises 14 residues. V dropped 4 bases and J dropped 4 bases, with 10 bases sitting between them. Germline V lookup: CDR1 MGHDK, CDR2 SYGVNS. CDR3 sequence (DNA): TGTGCCAGCAGTGCCACCGCGGCCACCGGGGAGCTGTTTTTT. This translates into CASSATAATGELFF. Based on the CDR3 plus reference TRBV25-1 and TRBJ2-2, the full variable domain is EADIYQTPRYLVIGTGKKITLECSQTMGHDKMYWYQQDPGMELHLIHYSYGVNSTEKGDLSSESTVSRIRTEHFPLTLESARPSHTSQYLCASSATAATGELFFGEGSRLTVL.

The chain recombines TRBV7-9 with TRBJ2-3, with 10 bases that match TRBD1. The junction had 8 bases not matched to a gene; V was cut back by 4 bases and J by 4 bases. In germline, CDR1 is SEHNR, CDR2 FQNEAQ (reference sequence). The CDR3 runs to 16 residues. The CDR3, as DNA: TGTGCCAGCAGCTCTGAGAGACAGGGGGCTGCAGATACGCAGTATTTT. Translating gives CASSSERQGAADTQYF.

The chain is built from TRBV9 and TRBJ2-5; maybe TRBD1 (5 bases). This CDR3 comprises 12 residues. Germline V gene data show CDR1 as SGDLS and CDR2 as YYNGEE. Trimming pared 2 bases from V and 3 bases from J, leaving 5 bases between. CDR3 residues: CASSVREETQYF. The CDR3 DNA reads TGTGCCAGCAGCGTCAGGGAAGAGACCCAGTACTTC.

This clone was picked up one time. The chain employs TRBV18 and TRBJ1-5; no clear D. The CDR3 length is 15 residues. Trimming left V 3 bases short and J 0 bases short, with 9 bases between. Germline V lookup: CDR1 KGHSH, CDR2 LQKENI. The CDR3 sequence is CASSPSENSNQPQHF. DNA for the CDR3: TGTGCCAGCTCACCCTCGGAGAATAGCAATCAGCCCCAGCATTTT.

This chain joins TRBV6-5 and TRBJ1-2; TRBD1 matches at 9 bases. The germline V gene has CDR1 MNHEY and CDR2 SVGAGI. The V segment lost 6 bases and the J segment 4 bases; nucleotides outside the gene matches: 9. The CDR3 contains 15 residues. The CDR3 bases are TGTGCCAGCAGCCAAAGATGGGACAGGGCCTATGGCTACACCTTC. This gives the protein CASSQRWDRAYGYTF.

This chain joins TRBV7-9 and TRBJ2-1; 8 bases agree with TRBD2. Germline V gene data show CDR1 as SEHNR and CDR2 as FQNEAQ (reference sequence). J gave up 4 bases and V 11 bases, and 16 bases lay outside the gene matches. This CDR3 comprises 16 residues. This CDR3 is CAGQLKREIWYNEQFF. Written as DNA, the CDR3 is TGTGCCGGACAACTTAAGCGGGAGATATGGTACAATGAGCAGTTCTTC.

This clone was picked up a small number of times. The V call is TRBV6-1, the J call TRBJ2-7; the D is unclear. Trimming left V 5 bases short and J 6 bases short, with 11 bases between. The V gene's germline CDR1 is MNHNS and CDR2 SASEGT. There are 12 residues in the CDR3. The CDR3 spells CASSPNRAEQYF. The CDR3 bases are TGTGCCAGCAGTCCGAACAGAGCCGAGCAGTACTTC.

This sequence joins TRBV7-2 and TRBJ2-7; the D is unclear. V was cut by 5 bases and J by 4 bases, with 9 bases left in between. This CDR3 is 12 amino acids long. Germline V CDR1 and CDR2: SGHTA, FQGNSA. CDR3 residues: CASSTTHYEQYF. The DNA of the CDR3 is TGTGCCAGCAGCACTACACATTACGAGCAGTACTTC. Full variable domain (outside the CDR3, taken from reference TRBV7-2 and TRBJ2-7): GAGVSQSPSNKVTEKGKDVELRCDPISGHTALYWYRQSLGQGLEFLIYFQGNSAPDKSGLPSDRFSAERTGGSVSTLTIQRTQQEDSAVYLCASSTTHYEQYFGPGTRLTVT.

This clone has more than one count but fewer than ten. The V and J genes are TRBV7-9 and TRBJ1-4; D gene ambiguous. The CDR3 runs 14 residues. V dropped 5 bases and J dropped 5 bases, with 12 bases sitting between them. Germline CDR1 and CDR2: SEHNR and FQNEAQ (reference sequence). The CDR3 sequence: CASSPTGSNEKLFF. CDR3 bases: TGTGCCAGCAGCCCAACGGGATCAAATGAAAAACTGTTTTTT.

A few counts support this clone. The V and J genes are TRBV5-5 and TRBJ1-1; possible D gene TRBD1, 6 bases. Germline CDR1 SGHKS, CDR2 YYEKEE (reference sequence). Trimming removed 4 bases at V and 8 bases at J, with 12 bases between. CDR3 length: 12 residues. The CDR3 sequence is CASSHQGTEAFF. The CDR3 bases are TGTGCCAGCAGCCATCAGGGGACGGAAGCTTTCTTT.

This clone has a single count. This sequence joins TRBV6-4 and TRBJ2-1; D uncertain. The CDR3 sequence is 15 residues long. Germline loops: CDR1 MRHNA, CDR2 SNTAGT. V dropped 0 bases and J dropped 8 bases, with 14 bases sitting between them. The CDR3 DNA reads TGTGCCAGCAGTGACTCGATAACCGGGTCCGATGAGCAGTTCTTC. Its translation: CASSDSITGSDEQFF.

The CDR3: CASSLVRGGSYNEQFF. In DNA form, the CDR3 reads TGCGCCAGCAGCTTGGTTAGGGGCGGCTCCTACAATGAGCAGTTCTTC. The V gene is TRBV5-1, the J gene TRBJ2-1; TRBD1 might be the D (5 bases). V was pared by 0 bases and J by 0 bases, with 10 bases between. The CDR3 length is 16 residues. CDR1 SGHRS and CDR2 YFSETQ come from the germline V gene.

The chain recombines TRBV19 with TRBJ2-7; the D gene is possibly TRBD1 (6 bases). The CDR3 extends over 14 amino acids. Germline V gene lookup returns CDR1 LNHDA and CDR2 SQIVND (reference sequence). V was clipped by 6 bases and J by 2 bases, with 14 bases between them. In DNA, the CDR3 is TGTGCCAGTAGCAAGGGACAAACCACCTACGAGCAGTACTTC. Translated: CASSKGQTTYEQYF.

The chain has TRBV6-5 and TRBJ1-5; D not certain. Trimming shortened V by 0 bases and J by 3 bases, and 9 bases separated the two germline ends. CDR3 length: 15 residues. Germline CDR1 is MNHEY and CDR2 is SVGAGI. The CDR3 spells CASSYSSTANQPQHF. For the CDR3, the DNA is TGTGCCAGCAGTTACTCGAGCACAGCCAATCAGCCCCAGCATTTT.

This rearrangement joins TRBV6-5 to TRBJ2-3; D is undetermined. The germline CDR1 and CDR2 sequences are MNHEY and SVGAGI. The CDR3 totals 13 residues. The V end lost 6 bases, the J end lost 4 bases, and 11 bases lay between the germline ends. CDR3 amino acids: CASRKTRADTQYF. The CDR3 region has the DNA TGTGCCAGCAGGAAAACCCGCGCAGATACGCAGTATTTT.

This chain links TRBV9 with TRBJ1-1; 7 bases are shared with TRBD1. The length of the CDR3 is 14 residues. Trimming removed 4 bases from V and 3 bases from J; junction bases left unmatched: 6. CDR1 is SGDLS, CDR2 YYNGEE, per germline. CDR3 nucleotide sequence: TGTGCCAGCAGCCCCCGGGACAGTCACACTGAAGCTTTCTTT. This sequence encodes CASSPRDSHTEAFF.

A few counts support this clone. The rearrangement uses TRBV19 and TRBJ2-3, with 9 bases lining up with TRBD2. V lost 4 bases to trimming and J lost 0 bases; unmatched junction nucleotides: 14. In germline, CDR1 is LNHDA, CDR2 SQIVND (reference sequence). The CDR3 runs 19 residues. The CDR3: CASSRRGLAGISSTDTQYF. CDR3 in DNA: TGTGCCAGTAGTAGAAGAGGGCTAGCGGGGATTTCTAGCACAGATACGCAGTATTTT.

The genes are TRBV25-1 and TRBJ1-2; D may be TRBD1 (6 bases). The germline gives CDR1 MGHDK, CDR2 SYGVNS. The germline V and J ends were trimmed by 2 bases and 6 bases, with 10 bases remaining between them. This CDR3 has 13 residues. The CDR3 here is CASSEQGTHGYTF. CDR3 coding DNA: TGTGCCAGCAGTGAACAGGGGACCCATGGCTACACCTTC.

This chain uses TRBV10-3 with TRBJ2-5, with 7 bases fitting TRBD1. V shed 10 bases, J shed 3 bases, and the junction held 20 bases outside the gene matches. The CDR3 is 17 amino acids. Germline V gene lookup returns CDR1 ENHRY and CDR2 SYGVKD. The CDR3 nucleotides are TGTGCCACCTCACTAGGACTGACACAGGGGTCGAAAGAGACCCAGTACTTC. Its translation: CATSLGLTQGSKETQYF.

The chain employs TRBV6-5 and TRBJ2-7; 7 positions match TRBD1. The V gene's germline CDR1 is MNHEY and CDR2 SVGAGI. The CDR3 runs 14 residues. The V and J ends lost 6 bases and 1 base, in that order; junction bases with no gene match: 6. The CDR3 reads CASRATGQSYEQYF. The CDR3, as DNA: TGTGCCAGCAGGGCCACGGGACAGTCCTACGAGCAGTACTTC.

V usage is TRBV28 and J usage is TRBJ2-7; perhaps TRBD2 as D (7 bases). CDR1 and CDR2 from the germline V gene are MDHEN and SYDVKM. V shed 2 bases and J shed 0 bases, with 20 bases lying between them. The CDR3 sequence is 18 residues long. The CDR3 here is CASSLKLGGTGASYEQYF. The CDR3 coding sequence is TGTGCCAGCAGTTTAAAGCTGGGGGGGACGGGGGCCTCCTACGAGCAGTACTTC.